These 14 T cell receptor beta chains were sequenced from one sample in a study of T cells expressing NK-cell markers. From its re-call of the 5' RACE reads, TCRdb lists each CDR3 protein once, without DNA. Its listing shows 150,000 or so distinct CDR3 sequences. What was sequenced was blood T cells: a sorted CD56 or NKG2C T cell subset, CD4+ or CD8+ T cells, or bulk PBMC T cells (not recorded which). These TCRs come from a woman aged 45 to 65 in good health.

The J gene is TRBJ2-1, the V gene TRBV7-9; TCRdb's D call, TRBD1, is unchecked because there is no DNA. Germline values: CDR1 SEHNR, CDR2 FQNEAQ (reference sequence). CDR3 length equals 13 residues. This CDR3 reads CASSFPPDVEQFF. The full variable domain, in which reference TRBV7-9 and TRBJ2-1 provide the parts outside the CDR3, is DTGVSQNPRHKITKRGQNVTFRCDPISEHNRLYWYRQTLGQGPEFLTYFQNEAQLEKSRLLSDRFSAERPKGSFSTLEIQRTEQGDSAMYLCASSFPPDVEQFFGPGTRLTVL.

The chain is built from TRBV24-1 and TRBJ2-1; with no DNA, the TCRdb D assignment of TRBD2 cannot be verified. This CDR3 is 14 amino acids long. Germline CDR1 is KGHDR and CDR2 is SFDVKD. This CDR3 is CATSIRGGYNEQFF.

V is TRBV11-2 and J is TRBJ2-1; the TCRdb call, TRBD2, lacks DNA for checking. Germline CDR1 is SGHAT and CDR2 is FQNNGV. This CDR3 region has 18 residues. CDR3 residues: CASSPRAGTQNAYNEQFF.

The chain employs TRBV27 and TRBJ2-3; there is no DNA to check the TCRdb D call of TRBD2. This CDR3 comprises 19 residues. The germline CDR1 and CDR2 sequences are MNHEY and SMNVEV (reference sequence). Here the CDR3 reads CASSPLGLAGVSSTDTQYF.

This chain joins TRBV24-1 and TRBJ2-1. CDR1 is KGHDR and CDR2 is SFDVKD in the germline V gene. This CDR3 region has 16 residues. The CDR3 protein is CATSDLKESTYNEQFF.

J is TRBJ1-1 and V is TRBV7-9; TCRdb gives TRBD1 as the D gene, but with no DNA this cannot be confirmed. Per the germline V gene, CDR1 is SEHNR and CDR2 is FQNEAQ (reference sequence). CDR3 length: 15 amino acids. The CDR3 sequence is CASSAGQGVRTEAFF.

V usage is TRBV6-1 and J usage is TRBJ2-7; TCRdb calls TRBD1, which cannot be checked without DNA. The CDR3 spans 13 residues. Germline values: CDR1 MNHNS, CDR2 SASEGT. This chain's CDR3 is CASSDWDRYEQYF.

This rearrangement joins TRBV5-5 to TRBJ2-3; TCRdb gives TRBD1 as the D gene, but with no DNA this cannot be confirmed. Germline V lookup: CDR1 SGHKS, CDR2 YYEKEE (reference sequence). This CDR3 comprises 15 residues. CDR3 in amino acids: CASSRGSISTDTQYF.

The chain links TRBV7-2 to TRBJ1-3; with no DNA, the TCRdb D assignment of TRBD1 cannot be verified. The CDR3 spans 18 residues. Germline loops: CDR1 SGHTA, CDR2 FQGNSA. This CDR3 is CASSWDRGPFPSGNTIYF. Combining the CDR3 with reference TRBV7-2 and TRBJ1-3 gives the whole variable domain GAGVSQSPSNKVTEKGKDVELRCDPISGHTALYWYRQSLGQGLEFLIYFQGNSAPDKSGLPSDRFSAERTGGSVSTLTIQRTQQEDSAVYLCASSWDRGPFPSGNTIYFGEGSWLTVV.

This rearrangement joins TRBV7-2 to TRBJ2-1; the D gene TCRdb calls, TRBD2, cannot be checked with no DNA. CDR3 length: 15 amino acids. CDR1 SGHTA and CDR2 FQGNSA come from the germline V gene. CDR3 residues: CASSLVGGRANEQFF.

The gene calls are TRBV18 and TRBJ2-3. Germline lookup yields CDR1 KGHSH and CDR2 LQKENI. The CDR3 covers 14 residues. CDR3 protein: CANKGELGTDTQYF.

V gene TRBV14 combines with J gene TRBJ2-5. Germline assignment: CDR1 SGHDN and CDR2 FVKESK. The CDR3 totals 13 residues. The CDR3 region is CASSQSFRETQYF.

The V call is TRBV11-2, the J call TRBJ1-2; TCRdb's D gene call, TRBD1, goes unchecked for lack of DNA. CDR3 size: 16 residues. CDR1 SGHAT and CDR2 FQNNGV come from the germline V gene. The CDR3 reads CASSPMGGWANYGYTF.

This rearrangement joins TRBV27 to TRBJ1-1; there is no DNA to check the TCRdb D call of TRBD1. Germline V gene data show CDR1 as MNHEY and CDR2 as SMNVEV (reference sequence). The CDR3 totals 15 residues. CDR3 residues: CASSLSWGANTEAFF.